This is a list of T cell receptor beta chains from one sample in a study of cytomegalovirus exposure and HLA in healthy donors. Repertoires were generated with immunoSEQ multiplex PCR, while TCRdb's copy carries only in-frame clones and drops some. The table includes some 90,000 clones, approximately 80% detected once. Sequenced input: PBMCs. The origin of the receptors is a human donor in good health. Both conserved end residues are part of each CDR3. Fields, in order: clone size, J gene, D gene, V gene, CDR3 protein, CDR3 DNA. D genes are given only for firm matches. Rows may omit the clone size; those that give it use once, few, many or a size class.

clone_size: -
j_call: TRBJ1-5
d_call: -
v_call: TRBV5-1
cdr3_aa: CASGERGGKPQHF
cdr3_nt: TGCGCCAGCGGGGAAAGGGGCGGGAAGCCCCAGCATTTT

clone_size: -
j_call: TRBJ2-7
d_call: TRBD2
v_call: TRBV5-4
cdr3_aa: CASSLSAGGTYEQYF
cdr3_nt: TGTGCCAGCAGCTTGTCCGCGGGAGGGACGTACGAGCAGTACTTC

clone_size: -
j_call: TRBJ2-5
d_call: TRBD2
v_call: TRBV27
cdr3_aa: CASSSRLAETQYF
cdr3_nt: TGTGCCAGCAGTTCCAGACTAGCGGAGACCCAGTACTTC

clone_size: -
j_call: TRBJ1-3
d_call: TRBD1
v_call: TRBV5-6
cdr3_aa: CASSWQGDTIYF
cdr3_nt: TGTGCCAGCAGCTGGCAGGGGGACACCATATATTTT

clone_size: -
j_call: TRBJ2-7
d_call: TRBD1
v_call: TRBV25-1
cdr3_aa: CASSRTGVTYEQYF
cdr3_nt: TGTGCCAGCAGTCGGACAGGGGTTACCTACGAGCAGTACTTC

clone_size: -
j_call: TRBJ1-5
d_call: TRBD1
v_call: TRBV7-9
cdr3_aa: CASSLGGQGGYSNQPQHF
cdr3_nt: TGTGCCAGCAGCTTAGGGGGACAGGGAGGTTATAGCAATCAGCCCCAGCATTTT

clone_size: -
j_call: TRBJ2-1
d_call: TRBD2
v_call: TRBV27
cdr3_aa: CASSLVGRAHNEQFF
cdr3_nt: TGTGCCAGCAGTTTGGTGGGGAGGGCCCATAATGAGCAGTTCTTC

clone_size: -
j_call: TRBJ1-1
d_call: TRBD1
v_call: TRBV19
cdr3_aa: CASSPVRQGNTEAFF
cdr3_nt: TGTGCCAGTAGTCCCGTCCGACAGGGGAACACTGAAGCTTTCTTT

clone_size: -
j_call: TRBJ2-3
d_call: TRBD2
v_call: TRBV5-1
cdr3_aa: CASSRTSGETDTQYF
cdr3_nt: TGCGCCAGCAGCAGGACTAGCGGGGAAACAGATACGCAGTATTTT

clone_size: -
j_call: TRBJ2-7
d_call: -
v_call: TRBV2
cdr3_aa: CASSEALGKLKSYEQYF
cdr3_nt: TGTGCCAGCAGTGAAGCGCTAGGTAAACTCAAGTCCTACGAGCAGTACTTC

clone_size: -
j_call: TRBJ2-1
d_call: -
v_call: TRBV27
cdr3_aa: CASSLSASDWWNEQFF
cdr3_nt: TGTGCCAGCAGTTTATCGGCTAGCGACTGGTGGAATGAGCAGTTCTTC

clone_size: -
j_call: TRBJ2-5
d_call: -
v_call: TRBV5-8
cdr3_aa: CASSPPWAGSETQYF
cdr3_nt: TGTGCCAGCAGCCCTCCCTGGGCAGGGTCAGAGACCCAGTACTTC

clone_size: -
j_call: TRBJ1-1
d_call: TRBD1
v_call: TRBV27
cdr3_aa: CASSQEAGQGGEAFF
cdr3_nt: TGTGCCAGCAGTCAAGAGGCGGGACAGGGTGGGGAAGCTTTCTTT

clone_size: -
j_call: TRBJ2-7
d_call: -
v_call: TRBV6-6
cdr3_aa: CASSYLDRSYEQYF
cdr3_nt: TGTGCCAGCAGTTACCTCGACAGGAGCTACGAGCAGTACTTC

clone_size: -
j_call: TRBJ2-1
d_call: -
v_call: TRBV19
cdr3_aa: CASRLVGARDEQFF
cdr3_nt: TGTGCCAGCCGCCTGGTGGGGGCCCGGGATGAGCAGTTCTTC

clone_size: -
j_call: TRBJ2-6
d_call: TRBD1
v_call: TRBV29-1
cdr3_aa: CSVDRGGGANVLTF
cdr3_nt: TGCAGCGTGGACAGGGGAGGTGGGGCCAACGTCCTGACTTTC

clone_size: -
j_call: TRBJ2-7
d_call: TRBD2
v_call: TRBV27
cdr3_aa: CASSVTSGAYEQYF
cdr3_nt: TGTGCCAGCAGCGTGACTAGCGGAGCCTACGAGCAGTACTTC

clone_size: -
j_call: TRBJ2-3
d_call: -
v_call: TRBV5-4
cdr3_aa: CASSFRGVTDTQYF
cdr3_nt: TGTGCCAGCAGCTTTCGCGGGGTCACAGATACGCAGTATTTT

clone_size: -
j_call: TRBJ2-2
d_call: -
v_call: TRBV19
cdr3_aa: CASSVEGHNTGELFF
cdr3_nt: TGTGCCAGTAGTGTCGAAGGACACAACACCGGGGAGCTGTTTTTT

clone_size: -
j_call: TRBJ2-5
d_call: TRBD2
v_call: TRBV10-3
cdr3_aa: CAISEFSGTQETQYF
cdr3_nt: TGTGCCATCAGTGAATTTAGCGGGACCCAAGAGACCCAGTACTTC

clone_size: -
j_call: TRBJ2-5
d_call: -
v_call: TRBV7-8
cdr3_aa: CASSSRWTQETQYF
cdr3_nt: TGTGCCAGCAGCTCCAGGTGGACTCAAGAGACCCAGTACTTC

clone_size: once
j_call: TRBJ1-2
d_call: -
v_call: TRBV18
cdr3_aa: CASSTQPAGGDFYTF
cdr3_nt: TGTGCCAGCTCAACCCAACCTGCTGGGGGCGATTTCTACACCTTC

clone_size: -
j_call: TRBJ2-7
d_call: TRBD1
v_call: TRBV2
cdr3_aa: CASFDFTGAFNEQYF
cdr3_nt: TGTGCCAGCTTTGACTTCACAGGGGCTTTCAACGAGCAGTACTTC

clone_size: -
j_call: TRBJ2-7
d_call: -
v_call: TRBV7-2
cdr3_aa: CASRDKISYSYEQYF
cdr3_nt: TGTGCCAGCCGCGACAAGATCTCTTACTCCTACGAGCAGTACTTC

clone_size: -
j_call: TRBJ2-7
d_call: -
v_call: TRBV7-6
cdr3_aa: CASSPYRDHPYEQYF
cdr3_nt: TGTGCCAGCAGCCCCTACAGGGATCACCCCTACGAGCAGTACTTC

clone_size: -
j_call: TRBJ1-2
d_call: -
v_call: TRBV7-9
cdr3_aa: CASSLDRSEGGYTF
cdr3_nt: TGTGCCAGCAGCCTGGACAGATCGGAAGGTGGCTACACCTTC

clone_size: -
j_call: TRBJ2-7
d_call: TRBD2
v_call: TRBV5-1
cdr3_aa: CASRRTSGQYEQYF
cdr3_nt: TGCGCCAGCAGGCGGACTAGCGGACAGTACGAGCAGTACTTC

clone_size: -
j_call: TRBJ1-2
d_call: -
v_call: TRBV6-5
cdr3_aa: CASSFLDKNYGYTF
cdr3_nt: TGTGCCAGCAGTTTCCTGGACAAGAACTATGGCTACACCTTC

clone_size: few
j_call: TRBJ2-2
d_call: TRBD2
v_call: TRBV9
cdr3_aa: CASSEKGRAGELFF
cdr3_nt: TGTGCCAGCAGCGAGAAAGGGAGGGCCGGGGAGCTGTTTTTT

clone_size: -
j_call: TRBJ2-3
d_call: -
v_call: TRBV7-9
cdr3_aa: CASSPDLGQRTDTQYF
cdr3_nt: TGTGCCAGCAGCCCCGACTTAGGACAGCGGACAGATACGCAGTATTTT

clone_size: -
j_call: TRBJ2-5
d_call: -
v_call: TRBV4-1
cdr3_aa: CASSQGFAGSRETQYF
cdr3_nt: TGCGCCAGCAGCCAAGGTTTCGCGGGATCGCGGGAGACCCAGTACTTC

clone_size: few
j_call: TRBJ1-3
d_call: -
v_call: TRBV4-1
cdr3_aa: CASRDTVRLTGNTIYF
cdr3_nt: TGCGCCAGCCGTGACACTGTCCGTTTGACTGGAAACACCATATATTTT

clone_size: -
j_call: TRBJ2-5
d_call: -
v_call: TRBV7-9
cdr3_aa: CASRSPWSETQYF
cdr3_nt: TGTGCCAGCCGGTCCCCCTGGAGCGAGACCCAGTACTTC

clone_size: -
j_call: TRBJ2-7
d_call: TRBD2
v_call: TRBV4-3
cdr3_aa: CASSQDLLAGGHHEQYF
cdr3_nt: TGCGCCAGCAGCCAAGATCTGCTAGCGGGAGGGCACCACGAGCAGTACTTC

clone_size: -
j_call: TRBJ2-7
d_call: TRBD1
v_call: TRBV18
cdr3_aa: CASSGGTGGYEQYF
cdr3_nt: TGTGCCAGCTCAGGCGGGACAGGGGGCTACGAGCAGTACTTC

clone_size: once
j_call: TRBJ2-7
d_call: TRBD2
v_call: TRBV14
cdr3_aa: CASSQALAGRSYEQYF
cdr3_nt: TGTGCCAGCAGCCAAGCCTTAGCGGGGCGCTCCTACGAGCAGTACTTC

clone_size: -
j_call: TRBJ1-4
d_call: -
v_call: TRBV7-9
cdr3_aa: CASSLQPGVEKLFF
cdr3_nt: TGTGCCAGCAGCTTGCAGCCCGGGGTCGAAAAACTGTTTTTT

clone_size: -
j_call: TRBJ2-6
d_call: TRBD1
v_call: TRBV29-1
cdr3_aa: CSVRGQGRTGANVLTF
cdr3_nt: TGCAGCGTCCGCGGACAGGGTAGAACTGGGGCCAACGTCCTGACTTTC

clone_size: -
j_call: TRBJ1-5
d_call: TRBD1
v_call: TRBV2
cdr3_aa: CASSTGVVNQPQHF
cdr3_nt: TGTGCCAGCAGTACAGGGGTAGTGAATCAGCCCCAGCATTTT

clone_size: -
j_call: TRBJ1-1
d_call: -
v_call: TRBV19
cdr3_aa: CASSNGGGTEAFF
cdr3_nt: TGTGCCAGTAGTAACGGGGGAGGGACTGAAGCTTTCTTT

clone_size: -
j_call: TRBJ2-7
d_call: TRBD1
v_call: TRBV10-3
cdr3_aa: CAIKNTGGSYEQYF
cdr3_nt: TGTGCCATCAAGAATACAGGGGGCTCCTACGAGCAGTACTTC

clone_size: -
j_call: TRBJ1-5
d_call: -
v_call: TRBV13
cdr3_aa: CASSRNGGAGQPQHF
cdr3_nt: TGTGCCAGCAGCCGAAACGGGGGGGCTGGTCAGCCCCAGCATTTT

clone_size: -
j_call: TRBJ1-1
d_call: TRBD1
v_call: TRBV27
cdr3_aa: CASSPQAGGTEAFF
cdr3_nt: TGTGCCAGTTCCCCTCAGGCAGGGGGGACTGAAGCTTTCTTT

clone_size: -
j_call: TRBJ2-3
d_call: TRBD1
v_call: TRBV29-1
cdr3_aa: CSVEDRVRTDTQYF
cdr3_nt: TGCAGCGTAGAGGACAGGGTGCGCACAGATACGCAGTATTTT

clone_size: -
j_call: TRBJ2-1
d_call: TRBD2
v_call: TRBV9
cdr3_aa: CASSASSGRDNEQFF
cdr3_nt: TGTGCCAGCAGCGCCTCTAGCGGGAGGGACAATGAGCAGTTCTTC

clone_size: once
j_call: TRBJ2-1
d_call: TRBD2
v_call: TRBV10-3
cdr3_aa: CAISDRRAGDYHNEQFF
cdr3_nt: TGTGCCATCAGTGATCGAAGAGCGGGAGATTATCACAATGAGCAGTTCTTC

clone_size: -
j_call: TRBJ1-5
d_call: -
v_call: TRBV28
cdr3_aa: CASRPQGFQPQHF
cdr3_nt: TGTGCCAGCAGGCCACAGGGTTTCCAGCCCCAGCATTTT

clone_size: -
j_call: TRBJ2-7
d_call: TRBD1
v_call: TRBV2
cdr3_aa: CASSEFNLPGQGPHEQYF
cdr3_nt: TGTGCCAGCAGTGAGTTTAATCTCCCGGGACAGGGTCCCCACGAGCAGTACTTC

clone_size: -
j_call: TRBJ1-5
d_call: -
v_call: TRBV28
cdr3_aa: CASSTFVGQNQPQHF
cdr3_nt: TGTGCCAGCAGTACCTTCGTGGGACAAAATCAGCCCCAGCATTTT

clone_size: -
j_call: TRBJ2-5
d_call: TRBD2
v_call: TRBV19
cdr3_aa: CASRGLAGVTGETQYF
cdr3_nt: TGTGCCAGTAGAGGACTAGCGGGAGTGACTGGAGAGACCCAGTACTTC

clone_size: -
j_call: TRBJ2-7
d_call: -
v_call: TRBV7-9
cdr3_aa: CASSLAPRDYEQYF
cdr3_nt: TGTGCCAGCAGCTTAGCGCCCAGGGACTACGAGCAGTACTTC

clone_size: -
j_call: TRBJ2-3
d_call: -
v_call: TRBV9
cdr3_aa: CASSATGFRTDTQYF
cdr3_nt: TGTGCCAGCAGCGCTACAGGGTTTCGCACAGATACGCAGTATTTT

clone_size: -
j_call: TRBJ1-3
d_call: -
v_call: TRBV9
cdr3_aa: CASSGQVGSGNTIYF
cdr3_nt: TGTGCCAGCAGCGGACAGGTCGGCTCTGGAAACACCATATATTTT

clone_size: -
j_call: TRBJ2-3
d_call: TRBD2
v_call: TRBV18
cdr3_aa: CASSPTSGGTDTQYF
cdr3_nt: TGTGCCAGCTCCCCGACTAGCGGGGGAACAGATACGCAGTATTTT